This TCR beta chain was recorded in a study of cytomegalovirus exposure and HLA in healthy donors (dated 2017 in TCRdb). Describing the broader study: An earlier analysis of approximately 600 of the donors reported 276 Gb of sequence data and around 110 million unique TCR beta sequences from about 200 million T cells. Alongside the repertoire data, information on donor age, sex, ethnicity and CMV serostatus was compiled. The study profiled the T cell repertoires of under 850 subjects by immunosequencing and related them to cytomegalovirus serostatus. Because of strong linkage in the cohort, four to six DR-DQ haplotypes were treated as single units for association and clustering. Both class I and class II loci were covered by HLA typing, at four-digit resolution. The study was designed to test whether signatures of past pathogen exposure could be identified by cataloging public T cell receptors. In the later analysis, no new phenotypic data were used to find candidate immune exposures; instead, reliance was placed on TCR beta sequences and their occurrence across donors. Approximately 310 gigabases of sequencing data and roughly 80 million unique TCR sequences made up an early release that covered approximately 620 HLA-typed donors. A later analysis re-examined previously published TCR beta repertoires from several hundred donors and added high-resolution HLA genotyping to investigate patterns of TCR occurrence. Of the 300 to 500 genotyped donors, more than 75% were placed in the genetic ancestry cluster associated with self-reported Caucasian donors. To predict cytomegalovirus infection status, the study combined high-throughput TCR immunosequencing, statistical association of individual TCRs with disease status, and machine learning. Besides the first cohort of approximately 710 subjects, a separate validation cohort made up of 120 or so different subjects was used. The number of donors typed differed by locus, with about 629-640 for A, B, C, DRB1 and DQB1, around 560 for DQA1, some 570 for DPA1, and around 450 for DPB1. On average, over 200,000 unique TCR beta nucleotide sequences were sequenced per donor among a few hundred genotyped donors of the cohort, with about 17% of those sequences being non-productive. Every discovery cohort repertoire had been produced on one sequencing platform. A later genetic analysis took genome-wide SNP genotypes for about 65% of the 666 donors and used that subset as a discovery cohort. In an earlier analysis of about 590 of the donors, high-throughput TCR beta sequencing was used to judge whether each TCR beta V gene segment behaved as functional or pseudogenic.

The library relied on the immunoSEQ multiplex PCR assay. The multiplex PCR relied on a mix of 60 forward primers for TCR Vbeta segments and 13 reverse primers for TCR Jbeta segments. A multiplex PCR assay on genomic DNA amplified the CDR3 region of rearranged TCR beta genes. The Illumina HiSeq System was used to sequence the amplified TCR beta libraries as 87-base-pair reads. The paper's data handling went like this. Across the 670 or so repertoires, a later analysis counted approximately 75 million unique TCR beta chains, around 10 million of which were shared by at least two donors. A nearest-neighbor algorithm error-corrected the raw reads and collapsed the reads into unique sequences, merging closely related sequences to remove PCR and sequencing errors. CDR3 sequences were aligned to IMGT reference sequences to assign V, D and J gene segments. For a sequence to be retained, at least a six-nucleotide match to both a V gene segment and a J gene segment was required. A rearrangement was called productive if the CDR3 had no stop codons and remained in frame with V and J, and every other rearrangement was called non-productive. Following IMGT convention, CDR3 was defined as the stretch from the second conserved V-encoded cysteine to the conserved J-encoded phenylalanine. Sequences without an unambiguous match to a single V gene segment were excluded from the earlier analysis of about 640 of the donors. In an earlier analysis of some 590 of the donors, a V segment was called functional when productive rearrangements were above 56.7%, and segregating when the standard deviation between donors exceeded 5%. To diagnose cytomegalovirus status from the catalog of TCR beta chain sequences, a statistical classification framework was built. In a later analysis, TCR nucleotide sequences were compared against IMGT/GENE-DB human TR gene sequences so that V and J genes could be assigned. Using the TCRdist pipeline, a later analysis assigned CDR3 sequences along with most-parsimonious VDJ recombination scenarios. In a later analysis, every TCR beta chain was defined by the combination of its CDR3 amino acid sequence and its V-gene family, and reads without a unique V-gene family were dropped. A later analysis removed nearly 600 highly shared, low-generation-probability nucleotide sequences to deal with suspected cross-contamination and a sequencing artifact. A later analysis calculated a clonal expansion index for each public chain from normalized within-repertoire ranks of inferred template counts. In a later analysis, generation probabilities were computed with a VDJ recombination model fitted to out-of-frame rearrangements, and the resulting probabilities were checked against IGoR. A later analysis scored TCR-TCR, TCR-HLA and TCR-CMV co-occurrence with hypergeometric tests, applying a repertoire-size bias correction to TCR pairs. False discovery rates were estimated in a later analysis by permuting HLA or CMV assignments 20 times. In a later analysis, co-occurring TCRs were grouped using DBSCAN, with TCRdist sequence similarity added in when clustering inside HLA-allele-positive subsets. Co-occurrence clustering excluded repertoires with fewer than 30,000 or more than 120,000 public chains, plus five with anomalous nucleotide sharing. This is the immuneACCESS table as TCRdb keeps it, with only in-frame sequences that have V and J called. A part of the clones is gone; compared with another copy, unresolved V genes explain less than half, and the rest is unexplained. The V and J calls and clone size were taken over from that table, and D and trimming were inferred from the DNA. Within this sample are roughly 120,000 clones, with roughly 80% of them counted one time only. The ten largest clones add up to over 0.2% of the sample.

As to this clone: Its target antigen remains unknown. Base qualities are not provided; no much larger clone lies one nucleotide away.

CDR1 and CDR2 are read off the germline V gene (reference sequence) as LNHDA and SQIVND. V and J are trimmed by 5 bases and 6 bases, and the gene matches miss 13 bases of the junction. Reading from cysteine to phenylalanine, the CDR3 counts 16 amino acids. The read is trimmed to its CDR3 DNA, 48 bases read in frame from base 1. Study-wide conclusions, independent of this receptor: The earlier analysis of approximately 590 of the donors excluded some 15 rarely observed V segments, including chromosome 9 orphons, because counts were too low. A later analysis associated about 17,000 TCR beta sequences with specific HLA alleles at a false discovery rate of 0.05. The classifier was reported to diagnose cytomegalovirus status with high specificity and sensitivity in both the original cohort and the validation cohort. The study listed 150 to 200 TCR beta chains as associated with cytomegalovirus. Linkage disequilibrium might explain the correlated functional status among segregating V segments, but an unknown experimental factor could not be ruled out. Most TCR sequences were observed very rarely across donors, whereas some public TCRs were present in many individuals. A cluster of highly shared sequence variants was judged likely to be a technical artifact of the sequencing pipeline. Because the 87-base-pair reads could not distinguish some IMGT-functional V segments, including TRBV6-2 and TRBV6-3, those segments were excluded. In a later analysis, most CMV-associated TCR beta chains were found to appear HLA-restricted, with HLA associations seemingly driven largely by CMV exposure. Roughly uniform sequencing depth across donors was assumed in presence/absence analyses, although this assumption may not hold. HLA typing was unavailable for some donors at each locus, so association tests used only the typed subset. It was suggested by the authors that the approach could potentially be generalized to other disease states and immunological phenotypes. The only immune exposure information available for the cohort was CMV serostatus. Assigning TCR associations to individual alleles was difficult when HLA alleles, especially DR and DQ, strongly co-occurred. In a later analysis, HLA-associated TCR beta chains showed more clonal expansion and lower generation probabilities than non-associated chains that were equally common. An earlier analysis of approximately 600 of the donors showed that most TCR beta V segments appeared in productive rearrangements either about 90% or about 30% of the time, which broadly matched IMGT annotations. According to a later analysis, TCR association rates differed among HLA loci, with DRB1 alleles showing the most associated TCRs and HLA-C alleles showing the fewest. An association between a missense DCLRE1C variant and V-gene and J-gene trimming of TCR beta chains was found in a later genetic analysis and replicated in an independent cohort. A further reported finding was that TCR beta sequences accurately predicted the HLA-A and HLA-B alleles for most subjects in the first cohort. Several of the top co-occurrence clusters appeared to be linked to parvovirus B19, influenza, CMV and Epstein-Barr virus, according to a later analysis. In this cohort, only TCR beta chains were sequenced, and detectable features were limited by the absence of alpha or paired-chain data. A later genetic analysis reported fewer N-insertions in productive TCRs among donors in an Asian-associated ancestry cluster than the roughly 700-donor mean. In vitro tests confirmed that three of the cytomegalovirus-associated TCR beta chains recognize cytomegalovirus antigens.

In total, roughly 670 healthy bone marrow donors made up the cohort. Cohort members were all nominally healthy when sampled, although unrecorded immune exposures were likely present. The donor tested CMV seronegative, placing the donor among the 350 or so seronegative members of the cohort. A peripheral blood sample was collected from each donor, and TCR beta sequencing was performed on peripheral blood mononuclear cells. Genomic DNA extraction from the blood cell samples was performed with the Qiagen DNeasy Blood Extraction Kit. The sample was PBMCs. The chain is made from TRBV19 and TRBJ2-1, with 7 middle bases fitting TRBD2. The TCR was taken from a man aged 50 to 60 in good health and CMV-seronegative. The sequenced DNA is TGTGCCAGTAGTTCCTCTAGCGGACCTGGAGGCAATGAGCAGTTCTTC. Translated, it gives CASSSSSGPGGNEQFF.